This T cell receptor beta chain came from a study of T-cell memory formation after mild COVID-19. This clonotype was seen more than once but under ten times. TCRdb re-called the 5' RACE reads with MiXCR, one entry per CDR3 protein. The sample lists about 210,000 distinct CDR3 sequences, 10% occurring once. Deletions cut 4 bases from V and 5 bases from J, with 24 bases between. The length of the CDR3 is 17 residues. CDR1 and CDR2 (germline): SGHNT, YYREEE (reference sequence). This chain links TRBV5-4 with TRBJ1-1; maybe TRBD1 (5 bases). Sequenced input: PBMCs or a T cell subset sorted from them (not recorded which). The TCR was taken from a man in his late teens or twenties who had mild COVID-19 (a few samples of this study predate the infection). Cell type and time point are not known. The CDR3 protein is CASSPGPGRPASTEAFF. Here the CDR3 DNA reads TGTGCCAGCAGCCCGGGACCGGGACGCCCGGCGTCGACTGAAGCTTTCTTT.